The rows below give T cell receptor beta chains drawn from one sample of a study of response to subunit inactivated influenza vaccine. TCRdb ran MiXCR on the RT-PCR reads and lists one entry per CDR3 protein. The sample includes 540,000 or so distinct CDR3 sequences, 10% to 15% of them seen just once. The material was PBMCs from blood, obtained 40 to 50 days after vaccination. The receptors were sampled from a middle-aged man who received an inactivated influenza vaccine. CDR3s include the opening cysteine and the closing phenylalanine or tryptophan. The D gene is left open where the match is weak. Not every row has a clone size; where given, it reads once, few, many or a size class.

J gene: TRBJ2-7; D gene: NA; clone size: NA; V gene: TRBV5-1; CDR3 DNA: TGCGCCAGCAGCTTGGGCCGACAGCGGGAGCAGTACTTC; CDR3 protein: CASSLGRQREQYF
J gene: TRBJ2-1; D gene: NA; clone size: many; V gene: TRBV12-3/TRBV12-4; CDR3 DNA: TGTGCCAGCAGACCACCGGCAAAGGGGATTGGTGAGCAGTTCTTC; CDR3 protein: CASRPPAKGIGEQFF
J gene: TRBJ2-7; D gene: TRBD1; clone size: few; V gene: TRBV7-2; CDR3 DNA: TGTGCCAGCAGCTTAGGAGGGACAGCTTACGAGCAGTACTTC; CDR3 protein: CASSLGGTAYEQYF
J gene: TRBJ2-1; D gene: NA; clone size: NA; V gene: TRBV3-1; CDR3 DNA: TGTGCCAGCAGCCAAGACCCCAAGGGGCAGTTCTTC; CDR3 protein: CASSQDPKGQFF
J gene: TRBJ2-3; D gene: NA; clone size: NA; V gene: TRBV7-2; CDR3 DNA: TGTGCCAGCAGCTTAAGTTGGCAGAGCACAGATACGCAGTATTTT; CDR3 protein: CASSLSWQSTDTQYF
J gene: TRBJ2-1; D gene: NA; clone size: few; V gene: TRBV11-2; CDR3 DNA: TGTGCCAGCAGCTTAGGACTCCTGAGGTACAATGAGCAGTTCTTC; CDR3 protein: CASSLGLLRYNEQFF
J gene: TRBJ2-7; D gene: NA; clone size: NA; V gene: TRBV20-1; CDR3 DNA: TGCAGTGCTAGATCTTTTTACGAGCAGTACTTC; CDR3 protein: CSARSFYEQYF
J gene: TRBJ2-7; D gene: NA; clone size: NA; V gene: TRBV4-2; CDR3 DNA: TGTGCCAGCAGCCCTGGATGGGTGATGCGCGAGCAGTACTTC; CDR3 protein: CASSPGWVMREQYF
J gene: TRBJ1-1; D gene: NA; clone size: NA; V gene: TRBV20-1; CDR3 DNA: TGCAGTGCTTGGGGGCGGACTACTGAAGCTTTCTTT; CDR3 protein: CSAWGRTTEAFF
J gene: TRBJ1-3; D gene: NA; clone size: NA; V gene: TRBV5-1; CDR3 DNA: TGCGCCAGCAGCTTGGGTGCCCAGGGTTTGCCTGGAAACACCATATATTTT; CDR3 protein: CASSLGAQGLPGNTIYF
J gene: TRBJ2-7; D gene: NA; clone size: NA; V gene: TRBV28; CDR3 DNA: TGTGCCAGCAGAAGGGCGGAGTCAGGGTTCAACGAGCAGTACTTC; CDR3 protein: CASRRAESGFNEQYF
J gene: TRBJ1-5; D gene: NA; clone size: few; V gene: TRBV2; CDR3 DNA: TGTGCCAGCAGTGATTACGGGTCAGGTCAGCCCCAGCATTTT; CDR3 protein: CASSDYGSGQPQHF
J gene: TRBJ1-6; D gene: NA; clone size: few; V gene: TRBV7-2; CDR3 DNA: TGTGCCAGCAGCCCCCTTGAATATAATTCACCCCTCCACTTT; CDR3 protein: CASSPLEYNSPLHF
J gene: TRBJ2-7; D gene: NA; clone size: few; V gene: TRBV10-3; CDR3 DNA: TGTGCCATCAGCGAGGAACTAGACTTGTCATACGAGCAGTACTTC; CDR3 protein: CAISEELDLSYEQYF
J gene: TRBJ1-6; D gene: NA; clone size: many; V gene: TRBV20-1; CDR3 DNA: TGCAGTGCTAGCCCTCATAGCTCCTATAATTCACCCCTCCACTTT; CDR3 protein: CSASPHSSYNSPLHF
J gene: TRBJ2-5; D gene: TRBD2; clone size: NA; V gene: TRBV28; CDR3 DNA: TGTGCCAGCAGTTTATTCGGTCTAGCGGCACAAGAGACCCAGTACTTC; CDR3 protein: CASSLFGLAAQETQYF
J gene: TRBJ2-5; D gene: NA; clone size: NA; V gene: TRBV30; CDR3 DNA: TGTGCCTGGACAGGGCTTGTCGGGACCCAGTACTTC; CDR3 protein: CAWTGLVGTQYF
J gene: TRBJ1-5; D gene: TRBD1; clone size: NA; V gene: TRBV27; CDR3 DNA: TGTGCCAGCAGTTTTGCAGGGGGAGACAATCAGCCCCAGCATTTT; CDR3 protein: CASSFAGGDNQPQHF
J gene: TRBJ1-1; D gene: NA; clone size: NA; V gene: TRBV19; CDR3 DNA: TGTGCCAGTATGGACAGGAACACTGAAGCTTTCTTT; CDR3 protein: CASMDRNTEAFF
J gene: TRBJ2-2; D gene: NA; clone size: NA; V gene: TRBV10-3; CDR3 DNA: TGTGCCATCAGTGAAAGGGCCCCCGGGGAGCTGTTTTTT; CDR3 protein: CAISERAPGELFF
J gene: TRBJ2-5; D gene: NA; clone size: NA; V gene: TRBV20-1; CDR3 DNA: TGCAGTGCGAGAGGGGATGCGGAGACCCAGTACTTC; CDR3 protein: CSARGDAETQYF
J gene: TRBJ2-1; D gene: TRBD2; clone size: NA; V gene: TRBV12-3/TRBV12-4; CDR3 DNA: TGTGCCAGCAGTAGGCGCCTAGCGGGAAAGGGCTCCTACAATGAGCAGTTCTTC; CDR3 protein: CASSRRLAGKGSYNEQFF
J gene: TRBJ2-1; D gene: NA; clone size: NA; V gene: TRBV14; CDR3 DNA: TGTGCCAGCAGCCAACATAGGGGGTCGGGCGAGCAGTTCTTC; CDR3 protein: CASSQHRGSGEQFF
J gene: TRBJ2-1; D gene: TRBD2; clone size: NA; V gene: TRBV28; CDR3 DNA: TGTGCCAGCAGTTTTCCGGGACTAGCGGCTAATGAGCAGTTCTTC; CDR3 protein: CASSFPGLAANEQFF
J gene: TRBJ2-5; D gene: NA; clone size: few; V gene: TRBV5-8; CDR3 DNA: TGTGCCAGCAGCTTAGGACACCTTGAGTACCAAGAGACCCAGTACTTC; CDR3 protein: CASSLGHLEYQETQYF
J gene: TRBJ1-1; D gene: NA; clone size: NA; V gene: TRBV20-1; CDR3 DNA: TGCAGTGCTAGAGATCTCCGACATTCGAACACTGAAGCTTTCTTT; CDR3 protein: CSARDLRHSNTEAFF
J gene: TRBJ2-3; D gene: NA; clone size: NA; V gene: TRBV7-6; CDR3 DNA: TGTGCCAGCAGCCCCGGCCTGGCGGGACTCCCCTATACGCAGTATTTT; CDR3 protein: CASSPGLAGLPYTQYF
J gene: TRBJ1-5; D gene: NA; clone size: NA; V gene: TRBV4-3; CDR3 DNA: TGCGCCAGCAGCCATCTTGGGGGCAATCAGCCCCAGCATTTT; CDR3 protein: CASSHLGGNQPQHF
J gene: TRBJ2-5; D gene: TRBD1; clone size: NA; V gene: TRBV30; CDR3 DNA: TGTGCCTGGAGCTATCAGGGGGAAGAGACCCAGTACTTC; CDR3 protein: CAWSYQGEETQYF
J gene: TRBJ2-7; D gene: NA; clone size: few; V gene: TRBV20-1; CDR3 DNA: TGCAGTGCTAGTGGCAGGGAACAGGCCTACGAGCAGTACTTC; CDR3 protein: CSASGREQAYEQYF
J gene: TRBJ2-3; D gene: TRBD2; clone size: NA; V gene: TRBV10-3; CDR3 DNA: TGTGCCATCAGTGTGGGACTAGCGCGGAGCACAGATACGCAGAATTTT; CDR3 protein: CAISVGLARSTDTQNF